This T cell receptor (beta chain) was identified in a study of neurological immune-mediated disorders. Study results and caveats: The study found no CDR3 amino acid sequences shared by expanded clones across subjects, suggesting private repertoires in all groups.

In its sample, this clonotype was seen many times. The antigen remains undetermined. TCRdb passed the 5' RACE reads through MiXCR, listing each CDR3 protein once. The sample shows 15,000 to 20,000 distinct CDR3 sequences, over 8.5% of them seen only once. The CDR3 extends over 13 amino acids. The germline V gene has CDR1 MGHRA and CDR2 YSYEKL. Trimming cost V 7 bases and J 2 bases, with 11 bases left between them. The rearrangement joins TRBV4-1 to TRBJ1-1; D unclear. The sequence came from a woman aged 45-65 years in good health. The specimen sequenced was CD8+ T cells from blood. The CDR3 reads CASKIDHNTEAFF. The CDR3 nucleotides are TGCGCCAGCAAAATCGACCATAACACTGAAGCTTTCTTT.